What follows are 32 T cell receptor beta chains derived from one specimen sequenced in a study of blood T cell repertoires in COVID-19. The repertoire was sequenced with immunoSEQ multiplex PCR; TCRdb's copy has only in-frame clones and lacks some. The data contain 63,000 or so clones, around 86% of them seen just once; the ten biggest clones take up roughly 3.6%. What was sequenced was peripheral blood. Receptors originate from a man aged 65 to 85 with active COVID-19.

The chain is built from TRBV5-8 and TRBJ1-6; D gene uncertain. Germline lookup yields CDR1 SGHTS and CDR2 YDEGEE. V was pared by 0 bases and J by 5 bases, with 9 bases between. The CDR3 has 15 residues. CDR3 region: CASSLDGGHNSPLHF. The CDR3 DNA sequence: TGTGCCAGCAGCTTGGACGGAGGTCATAATTCACCCCTCCACTTT.

The rearrangement uses TRBV4-1 and TRBJ2-1, with TRBD2 matching 11 bases. The CDR3 has 20 residues. Germline V gives CDR1 MGHRA, CDR2 YSYEKL. Germline trimming cut 0 bases from V and 7 bases from J; bases unmatched to any gene: 17. CDR3 loop: CASSQDRGFSSGLAANEQFF. The CDR3 nucleotides read TGCGCCAGCAGCCAAGATCGGGGTTTTTCATCGGGACTAGCGGCAAATGAGCAGTTCTTC.

V and J are TRBV7-2 and TRBJ2-5, with a tentative D call TRBD1 (6 bases). This CDR3 region has 15 residues. Germline CDR1 is SGHTA and CDR2 is FQGNSA. Deletions cut 1 base from V and 2 bases from J, with 11 bases between. The CDR3 DNA follows: TGTGCCAGCAGCTTAGTGGGGACACCGCAAGAGACCCAGTACTTC. It translates to CASSLVGTPQETQYF.

This chain connects TRBV5-4 to TRBJ2-1; 16 nucleotides agree with TRBD2. V gave up 3 bases and J gave up 9 bases; unmatched junction bases: 6. The V gene's germline CDR1 is SGHNT and CDR2 YYREEE (reference sequence). The CDR3 totals 16 residues. The DNA of the CDR3 is TGTGCCAGCAGCTCACCGGGACTAGCGGGAGGGGGTGAGCAGTTCTTC. This encodes CASSSPGLAGGGEQFF.

The CDR3 here is CASRGNRGQETQYF. The CDR3 bases are TGTGCCAGCCGAGGGAACAGGGGACAAGAGACCCAGTACTTC. V and J are TRBV7-2 and TRBJ2-5; TRBD1 matches 7 bases. The J segment lost 2 bases and the V segment lost 8 bases, leaving 8 bases of the junction unmatched. This CDR3 has 14 residues. In germline, CDR1 is SGHTA, CDR2 FQGNSA. Looking up the rest from reference TRBV7-2 and TRBJ2-5 gives the full variable domain: GAGVSQSPSNKVTEKGKDVELRCDPISGHTALYWYRQSLGQGLEFLIYFQGNSAPDKSGLPSDRFSAERTGGSVSTLTIQRTQQEDSAVYLCASRGNRGQETQYFGPGTRLLVL.

The V gene is TRBV19, the J gene TRBJ1-3, with TRBD1 matching 7 bases. The V gene's germline CDR1 is LNHDA and CDR2 SQIVND (reference sequence). The CDR3 runs 15 residues. Losses at the gene ends were 6 bases for V and 4 bases for J; bases not matched to a gene: 9. CDR3 amino acids: CASSPTGQPGNTIYF. The CDR3 nucleotides are TGTGCCAGTAGCCCGACGGGACAGCCCGGAAACACCATATATTTT.

The rearrangement joins TRBV27 to TRBJ2-7; 8 positions match TRBD2. Germline lookup yields CDR1 MNHEY and CDR2 SMNVEV (reference sequence). The CDR3 has 14 residues. V lost 5 bases and J lost 3; bases outside the gene matches: 6. CDR3 protein: CASSPNLAGYEQYF. CDR3 in DNA: TGTGCCAGCAGTCCCAACCTAGCGGGCTACGAGCAGTACTTC.

The chain combines TRBV15 with TRBJ2-1; D may be TRBD1 (5 bases). The germline V and J ends were trimmed by 7 bases and 6 bases, with 16 bases remaining between them. The CDR3 contains 14 residues. CDR1 is LNHNV and CDR2 is YYDKDF in the germline V gene (reference sequence). The CDR3 loop reads CATNIEDQGNEQFF. The CDR3 nucleotides are TGTGCCACCAATATTGAGGACCAGGGCAATGAGCAGTTCTTC.

This chain connects TRBV7-3 to TRBJ1-6; TRBD1 matches 11 bases. Germline lookup yields CDR1 SGHTA and CDR2 FQGTGA. The CDR3 is 21 amino acids. V dropped 5 bases and J dropped 0; count of bases not matched to a gene: 15. The CDR3 bases are TGTGCCAGCAGCCCGGGGACGACGGACAGGGGGCTGAGCTCCTATAATTCACCCCTCCACTTT. This codes for CASSPGTTDRGLSSYNSPLHF.

The rearrangement links TRBV13 to TRBJ1-1; a weak D match, TRBD1 (5 bases). CDR3 length: 14 residues. Germline-derived CDR1 and CDR2 are PRHDT and FYEKMQ (reference sequence). With 0 bases removed from V and 4 bases from J, the gap between germline ends came to 9 bases. Written as DNA, the CDR3 is TGTGCCAGCAGCTTAGGCAGGGCCGGCACTGAAGCTTTCTTT. Translated, it gives CASSLGRAGTEAFF.

This sequence joins TRBV9 and TRBJ1-3, with 11 bases lining up with TRBD1. The V gene's germline CDR1 is SGDLS and CDR2 YYNGEE. The CDR3 has 18 amino acids. V lost 0 bases to trimming and J lost 0 bases; unmatched junction nucleotides: 5. The CDR3 DNA reads as TGTGCCAGCAGCGTAGCCTGGACAGGGGGCGGCTCTGGAAACACCATATATTTT. Translated, it gives CASSVAWTGGGSGNTIYF.

The chain recombines TRBV11-1 with TRBJ1-2, with TRBD1 identical over 9 bases. The CDR3 has 15 amino acids. Germline lookup yields CDR1 SGHAT and CDR2 FQDESV (reference sequence). The junction had 9 bases not matched to a gene; V was cut back by 6 bases and J by 4 bases. The CDR3 DNA reads TGTGCCAGCAGACCCACAGGGGGCGCGGGCTATGGCTACACCTTC. It translates to CASRPTGGAGYGYTF.

The gene calls are TRBV9 and TRBJ2-7, with 8 positions matching TRBD1. V shed 4 bases and J 6 bases; nucleotides not matched to a gene: 9. This CDR3 contains 14 residues. In germline, CDR1 is SGDLS, CDR2 YYNGEE. CDR3 DNA: TGTGCCAGCAGCCCACGACAGGGGACTGGCGAGCAGTACTTC. Residues: CASSPRQGTGEQYF.

Only a few counts were recorded for this clone. This sequence joins TRBV5-4 and TRBJ1-4; 7 bases agree with TRBD1. This CDR3 region has 15 residues. Germline V gene sequence: CDR1 SGHNT, CDR2 YYREEE (reference sequence). The trim removed 4 bases at V and 2 bases at J, leaving 5 bases unmatched. CDR3 coding DNA: TGTGCCAGCAGCGGGGGGACAGCGACTAATGAAAAACTGTTTTTT. Translation gives CASSGGTATNEKLFF.

Of note for this clone: Its ends do not fully match the called genes, so a read error is possible. The rearrangement links TRBV7-7 to TRBJ2-1, with a weak D call TRBD2 (5 bases). CDR1 and CDR2 (germline): SSHAT, FNYEAQ (reference sequence). The CDR3 runs 13 residues. The CDR3 here is CASSLGSEGEQFF. The CDR3 region has the DNA TGTGCTAGCAGCTTAGGCTCAGAGGGAGAGCAGTTCTTC.

The V and J genes are TRBV30 and TRBJ2-5, with TRBD1 matching 7 bases. The germline V gene has CDR1 GTSNPN and CDR2 SVGIG (reference sequence). V lost 5 bases and J lost 2; bases outside the gene matches: 2. The CDR3 runs 12 residues. CDR3 sequence (DNA): TGTGCCTGGGGGGGACAGCAAGAGACCCAGTACTTC. Translation: CAWGGQQETQYF.

A single count supports this clone. The J gene is TRBJ2-3, the V gene TRBV29-1; 8 bases agree with TRBD2. J gave up 6 bases and V 7 bases, and 9 bases lay outside the gene matches. CDR3 length equals 13 residues. The germline V gene encodes CDR1 SQVTM and CDR2 ANQGSEA. The CDR3 loop is CSANLAGGDTQYF. The CDR3, as DNA: TGCAGCGCCAATCTAGCGGGCGGGGATACGCAGTATTTT.

V is TRBV6-2 or TRBV6-3 and J is TRBJ2-7; D unresolved. Trimming stripped 6 bases from V and 2 bases from J, with 8 bases between. Germline CDR1 MNHEY, CDR2 SVGEGT. This CDR3 region has 12 residues. CDR3 in amino acids: CASSQTAYEQYF. CDR3 in DNA: TGTGCCAGCAGCCAAACGGCCTACGAGCAGTACTTC.

V and J are TRBV6-1 and TRBJ2-3, with 7 bases that match TRBD2. Germline V gives CDR1 MNHNS, CDR2 SASEGT. V lost 0 bases and J lost 14; bases outside the gene matches: 5. CDR3 length: 12 amino acids. In nucleotides, the CDR3 is TGTGCCAGCAGTGAAGCCACCGGGGGGTGGTATTTT. This encodes CASSEATGGWYF.

The V call is TRBV24-1, the J call TRBJ2-7; 10 bases line up with TRBD1. The germline V gene encodes CDR1 KGHDR and CDR2 SFDVKD. Trimming took 7 bases from V and 3 from J; bases not matched to a gene: 5. The CDR3 spans 14 residues. In DNA form, the CDR3 reads TGTGCCACCAGCGGGACAGGGGCCTTCTACGAGCAGTACTTC. Translating it yields CATSGTGAFYEQYF.

This chain connects TRBV4-1 to TRBJ2-5; 11 nucleotides line up with TRBD1. The ends lost 1 base at V and 14 bases at J; junction bases unmatched: 6. The germline V gene has CDR1 MGHRA and CDR2 YSYEKL. CDR3 size: 13 residues. The CDR3 DNA is TGCGCCAGCAGCCAAGGGACAGGGGGCCCCGCTTACTTC. Its protein product is CASSQGTGGPAYF.

This clone has a single count. CDR3 sequence (DNA): TGTGCCAGCAGTTGGCCGTTAGCGGGATTCTTCTACGAGCAGTACTTC. Its translation is CASSWPLAGFFYEQYF. The chain is built from TRBV6-2 or TRBV6-3 and TRBJ2-7; TRBD2 agrees at 8 bases. CDR3 size: 16 residues. Trimming removed 4 bases from V and 3 bases from J; junction bases left unmatched: 11. Germline V gene data show CDR1 as MNHEY and CDR2 as SVGEGT.

There are a few counts of this clone. The chain combines TRBV27 with TRBJ1-1; D unclear. This CDR3 comprises 13 residues. From germline, CDR1 is MNHEY and CDR2 SMNVEV (reference sequence). The V end lost 5 bases, the J end lost 1 base, and 8 bases lay between the germline ends. The CDR3 here is CASSVTRNTEAFF. The CDR3 DNA follows: TGTGCCAGCAGTGTTACAAGGAACACTGAAGCTTTCTTT.

The V call is TRBV21-1, the J call TRBJ2-7; the table gives TRBD1 as D, unverified against the DNA. TRBV21-1 is labeled a pseudogene. The CDR3 spans 16 residues. CDR3 amino acids: CASTSGPGQGHYEQYF. CDR3 coding DNA: TGTGCCAGCACCAGCGGCCCGGGACAGGGCCACTACGAGCAGTACTTC.

The chain couples TRBV28 to TRBJ2-7; D perhaps matches TRBD2 (6 bases). Germline V gene sequence: CDR1 MDHEN, CDR2 SYDVKM. This CDR3 is 15 amino acids long. Trimming removed 5 bases from V and 3 bases from J, with 17 bases in between. As DNA, the CDR3 is TGTGCCAGCAGTCCGACTAGGGAGCTGGGCTACGAGCAGTACTTC. This encodes CASSPTRELGYEQYF.

The gene calls are TRBV7-2 and TRBJ1-3, with D possibly matching TRBD1 (6 bases). The germline CDR1 and CDR2 sequences are SGHTA and FQGNSA. Trimming removed 6 bases from V and 0 bases from J, with 12 bases in between. This CDR3 contains 15 residues. The CDR3 spells CASRPYRDSGNTIYF. CDR3 coding DNA: TGTGCCAGCAGACCATACAGGGACTCTGGAAACACCATATATTTT.

The rearrangement joins TRBV6-6 to TRBJ1-1, with TRBD1 matching 7 bases. The CDR3 totals 15 residues. The V and J ends lost 6 bases and 6 bases, in that order; junction bases with no gene match: 13. Germline loops: CDR1 MNHNY, CDR2 SVGAGI (reference sequence). CDR3 bases: TGTGCCAGCAGCCCCGGGGACAGTCCAGAGGCTGAAGCTTTCTTT. This encodes CASSPGDSPEAEAFF.

This chain links TRBV28 with TRBJ2-7, with 10 bases identical to TRBD1. The V gene end was trimmed by 6 bases and the J gene end by 2 bases; junction bases not matched to a gene: 4. From germline, CDR1 is MDHEN and CDR2 SYDVKM. CDR3 length: 14 residues. The CDR3 DNA is TGTGCCAGCAGCACCGGGACAGGGGCCTACGAGCAGTACTTC. It codes for CASSTGTGAYEQYF. The variable domain in full, with the rest retrieved from reference TRBV28 and TRBJ2-7, is DVKVTQSSRYLVKRTGEKVFLECVQDMDHENMFWYRQDPGLGLRLIYFSYDVKMKEKGDIPEGYSVSREKKERFSLILESASTNQTSMYLCASSTGTGAYEQYFGPGTRLTVT.

The V gene is TRBV27, the J gene TRBJ2-5; 8 nucleotides match TRBD1. The V gene's germline CDR1 is MNHEY and CDR2 SMNVEV (reference sequence). V was clipped by 3 bases and J by 5 bases; unmatched bases: 8. The CDR3 sequence is 15 residues long. DNA for the CDR3: TGTGCCAGCAGTTTGACAGGGGCCCTGGTGGAGACCCAGTACTTC. Translating it yields CASSLTGALVETQYF.

The chain uses TRBV7-3 and TRBJ2-3, with 8 positions matching TRBD2. The germline V gene has CDR1 SGHTA and CDR2 FQGTGA. The V segment lost 5 bases and the J segment 6 bases; nucleotides outside the gene matches: 13. The CDR3 runs 16 residues. The CDR3 reads CASSPTGGRSGDTQYF. For the CDR3, the DNA is TGTGCCAGCAGCCCCACCGGCGGGAGGTCCGGCGATACGCAGTATTTT. The full variable domain, with the rest looked up from reference TRBV7-3 and TRBJ2-3, is GAGVSQTPSNKVTEKGKYVELRCDPISGHTALYWYRQSLGQGPEFLIYFQGTGAADDSGLPNDRFFAVRPEGSVSTLKIQRTERGDSAVYLCASSPTGGRSGDTQYFGPGTRLTVL.

The V gene is TRBV19, the J gene TRBJ2-1, with D possibly TRBD2 on 5 matching bases. V lost 5 bases, J lost 12 bases, and 14 bases lay in between. The CDR3 is made up of 12 amino acids. CDR1 is LNHDA, CDR2 SQIVND, per germline (reference sequence). The DNA of the CDR3 is TGTGCCAGTAGTTGGCTAGCCTCAAGGCAGTTCTTC. Protein product: CASSWLASRQFF.

The chain has TRBV9 and TRBJ2-3; D gene ambiguous. This CDR3 is 12 amino acids long. V was pared by 3 bases and J by 3 bases, with 5 bases between. Germline lookup yields CDR1 SGDLS and CDR2 YYNGEE. The CDR3 DNA reads TGTGCCAGCAGCGCCCATACAGATACGCAGTATTTT. Translation gives CASSAHTDTQYF.